These 31 T cell receptor beta chains share one sample of origin, sequenced in a study of T cell changes during pregnancy in multiple sclerosis. Data came from immunoSEQ multiplex PCR; TCRdb stores just in-frame clones and leaves some out. Counted here are 35,000 to 50,000 clones, more than 90% occurring once; the ten biggest clones make up 0.55% to 0.7%. This specimen consisted of CD4+ T cells from peripheral blood mononuclear cells, obtained in the first trimester of pregnancy. Receptor source: a female donor with multiple sclerosis, enrolled in a pregnancy study.

The V call is TRBV28, the J call TRBJ2-5; TRBD2 agrees at 15 bases. The germline CDR1 and CDR2 sequences are MDHEN and SYDVKM. The CDR3 totals 16 residues. V gave up 5 bases and J gave up 3 bases; unmatched junction bases: 4. CDR3 in amino acids: CASSIGTSGGKETQYF. CDR3 bases: TGTGCCAGCAGTATCGGGACTAGCGGGGGGAAAGAGACCCAGTACTTC.

The chain couples TRBV28 to TRBJ1-2, with D maybe TRBD1 (5 bases). The CDR3 extends over 16 amino acids. V shed 5 bases and J shed 7 bases, with 23 bases lying between them. Germline V lookup: CDR1 MDHEN, CDR2 SYDVKM. The CDR3, as DNA: TGTGCCAGCAGTATTCCCGCGGGGGTTCTAGGAGGTGGCTACACCTTC. Its protein is CASSIPAGVLGGGYTF.

The chain employs TRBV4-1 and TRBJ1-3, with a weak D call TRBD1 (5 bases). V was clipped by 4 bases and J by 2 bases, with 15 bases between them. Germline V gene sequence: CDR1 MGHRA, CDR2 YSYEKL. The CDR3 sequence is 16 residues long. The CDR3 bases are TGCGCCAGCAGCCTCGGTTGGGGCAACCCTGGAAACACCATATATTTT. Its protein product is CASSLGWGNPGNTIYF.

The V call is TRBV25-1, the J call TRBJ1-1; tentative D call: TRBD1 (6 bases). The V and J ends lost 4 bases and 3 bases respectively, with 9 bases between them. This CDR3 has 13 residues. The V gene's germline CDR1 is MGHDK and CDR2 SYGVNS. The CDR3 reads CASSVTGYTEAFF. In DNA form, the CDR3 reads TGTGCCAGCAGTGTGACAGGCTACACTGAAGCTTTCTTT.

The chain uses TRBV11-2 and TRBJ2-1, with TRBD1 matching over 8 bases. Germline CDR1 SGHAT, CDR2 FQNNGV. This CDR3 contains 15 residues. V trimming: 5 bases; J trimming: 5 bases; junction bases outside the gene matches: 8. CDR3 sequence: CASSRTGLGDNEQFF. As DNA, the CDR3 is TGTGCCAGCAGCCGGACAGGGCTGGGGGACAATGAGCAGTTCTTC. Combining the CDR3 with reference TRBV11-2 and TRBJ2-1 gives the whole variable domain EAGVAQSPRYKIIEKRQSVAFWCNPISGHATLYWYQQILGQGPKLLIQFQNNGVVDDSQLPKDRFSAERLKGVDSTLKIQPAKLEDSAVYLCASSRTGLGDNEQFFGPGTRLTVL.

A single count supports this clone. The CDR3 DNA follows: TGTGCCAGCAGTTTTTTGGGCCTGGATTCACCCCTCCACTTT. It specifies CASSFLGLDSPLHF. This chain connects TRBV28 to TRBJ1-6; no firm D call. Trimming removed 3 bases at V and 8 bases at J, with 11 bases between. Germline V gives CDR1 MDHEN, CDR2 SYDVKM. This CDR3 has 14 amino acids.

This clone was recorded only once. J is TRBJ1-4 and V is TRBV7-9, with 9 bases that match TRBD1. V trimming: 2 bases; J trimming: 7 bases; junction bases outside the gene matches: 5. This CDR3 spans 15 amino acids. Germline V gene lookup returns CDR1 SEHNR and CDR2 FQNEAQ (reference sequence). CDR3 sequence: CASSLLQGATEKLFF. The CDR3, as DNA: TGTGCCAGCAGCTTATTACAGGGGGCAACTGAAAAACTGTTTTTT.

This rearrangement joins TRBV9 to TRBJ2-3, with 7 bases matching TRBD2. Germline lookup yields CDR1 SGDLS and CDR2 YYNGEE. This CDR3 is built from 16 residues. With 4 bases clipped from V and 10 bases from J, the junction kept 18 bases outside the gene matches. This CDR3 is CASSPLGRERSSAQYF. The CDR3 DNA is TGTGCCAGCAGCCCCTTGGGGCGGGAGCGCAGTTCGGCGCAGTATTTT.

This clone has more than one count but fewer than ten. This rearrangement joins TRBV5-6 to TRBJ1-1; 10 positions match TRBD1. The CDR3 runs to 14 residues. Germline V gene sequence: CDR1 SGHDT, CDR2 YYEEEE. The junction had 9 bases not matched to a gene; V was cut back by 3 bases and J by 10 bases. Here the CDR3 DNA reads TGTGCCAGCAGCTACCGGGACAGGGGTTTGGTAGCTTTCTTT. The encoded protein is CASSYRDRGLVAFF.

The chain carries TRBV5-4 and TRBJ2-7; perhaps TRBD2 as D (7 bases). The germline V gene has CDR1 SGHNT and CDR2 YYREEE (reference sequence). V lost 2 bases and J lost 3, with 15 bases in between. This CDR3 contains 15 residues. CDR3 amino acids: CASSFEGGRSYEQYF. In DNA, the CDR3 is TGTGCCAGCAGCTTCGAGGGGGGGCGCAGCTACGAGCAGTACTTC. The full variable domain, completed using reference TRBV5-4 and TRBJ2-7, is ETGVTQSPTHLIKTRGQQVTLRCSSQSGHNTVSWYQQALGQGPQFIFQYYREEENGRGNFPPRFSGLQFPNYSSELNVNALELDDSALYLCASSFEGGRSYEQYFGPGTRLTVT.

This clone was recorded a few times. This chain joins TRBV7-2 and TRBJ2-7; D ambiguous. Germline V gene lookup returns CDR1 SGHTA and CDR2 FQGNSA. Trimming pared 1 base from V and 0 bases from J, leaving 10 bases between. This CDR3 contains 15 residues. In nucleotides, the CDR3 is TGTGCCAGCAGCTTAGAACTCGTACCCTCCTACGAGCAGTACTTC. As protein: CASSLELVPSYEQYF. The full variable domain, its missing parts supplied by reference TRBV7-2 and TRBJ2-7, is GAGVSQSPSNKVTEKGKDVELRCDPISGHTALYWYRQSLGQGLEFLIYFQGNSAPDKSGLPSDRFSAERTGGSVSTLTIQRTQQEDSAVYLCASSLELVPSYEQYFGPGTRLTVT.

The chain links TRBV5-1 to TRBJ2-5; TRBD2 is a possible D gene (6 bases). V shed 0 bases and J shed 0 bases, with 15 bases lying between them. CDR3 length: 17 amino acids. Germline V gene data show CDR1 as SGHRS and CDR2 as YFSETQ. The chain's CDR3 is CASSLVRGMANQETQYF. DNA of the CDR3: TGCGCCAGCAGCTTGGTTCGGGGGATGGCCAACCAAGAGACCCAGTACTTC.

This clone turned up a few times. J is TRBJ2-1 and V is TRBV18, with 11 positions matching TRBD2. Germline V gene data show CDR1 as KGHSH and CDR2 as LQKENI. J was trimmed by 7 bases and V by 5 bases; bases with no gene match: 10. The CDR3 runs to 16 residues. The CDR3 reads CASSTFTSGSGNEQFF. The CDR3 bases are TGTGCCAGCTCAACATTCACTAGCGGGAGCGGTAATGAGCAGTTCTTC.

This rearrangement joins TRBV5-6 to TRBJ1-4; 9 bases line up with TRBD1. Trimming at V came to 4 bases and at J to 1 base, leaving 8 bases not matched to a gene. Germline V gene data show CDR1 as SGHDT and CDR2 as YYEEEE. There are 17 residues in the CDR3. The CDR3 spells CASSPYRGRITNEKLFF. In DNA form, the CDR3 reads TGTGCCAGCAGCCCTTACAGGGGGCGAATAACTAATGAAAAACTGTTTTTT.

The genes are TRBV6-6 and TRBJ2-7, with no clear D. Looked up from germline, CDR1 is MNHNY and CDR2 is SVGAGI (reference sequence). This CDR3 contains 13 residues. The germline V and J ends were trimmed by 6 bases and 1 base, with 10 bases remaining between them. The CDR3 DNA reads as TGTGCCAGCAGCCCCGCTGAGTCCTACGAGCAGTACTTC. It specifies CASSPAESYEQYF.

The chain joins TRBV2 to TRBJ1-2; D is possibly TRBD1 (6 bases). This CDR3 comprises 15 residues. CDR1 and CDR2 (germline): SNHLY, FYNNEI. V dropped 3 bases and J dropped 4 bases, with 15 bases sitting between them. The DNA for the CDR3 is TGTGCCAGCAGTGAGGACCCAGGGGTTGGCTATGGCTACACCTTC. It translates to CASSEDPGVGYGYTF.

V usage is TRBV5-1 and J usage is TRBJ2-3, with TRBD1 identical over 7 bases. The trim removed 3 bases at V and 2 bases at J, leaving 6 bases unmatched. The CDR3 is 15 amino acids. From germline, CDR1 is SGHRS and CDR2 YFSETQ. The CDR3 DNA reads TGCGCCAGCAGCTCTCGGGACAGAGACACAGATACGCAGTATTTT. Translating gives CASSSRDRDTDTQYF.

The chain is built from TRBV2 and TRBJ2-7; TRBD1 might be the D (7 bases). The germline gives CDR1 SNHLY, CDR2 FYNNEI. The CDR3 is made up of 14 amino acids. Trimming took off 3 bases at V and 4 bases at J, with 13 bases between the two ends. CDR3 sequence reads: CASSDGRGRYEQYF. In nucleotides, the CDR3 is TGTGCCAGCAGTGACGGCAGGGGGAGGTACGAGCAGTACTTC.

The V call is TRBV5-3, the J call TRBJ2-7; 7 nucleotides match TRBD1. Being an ORF, TRBV5-3 has a function that is uncertain. CDR3 size: 14 residues. J lost 2 bases, V lost 5 bases, and 7 bases had no gene match. The CDR3: CARSRPDRTYEQYF. In DNA form, the CDR3 reads TGTGCCAGAAGTAGGCCGGACAGGACCTACGAGCAGTACTTC.

The V gene is TRBV5-1, the J gene TRBJ2-7; 9 bases line up with TRBD1. V was clipped by 0 bases and J by 11 bases; unmatched bases: 9. Germline CDR1 is SGHRS and CDR2 is YFSETQ. The CDR3 extends over 14 amino acids. This CDR3 reads CASSLVGDRDVEYF. In nucleotides, the CDR3 is TGCGCCAGCAGCTTGGTTGGGGACAGGGACGTGGAGTACTTC.

As DNA, the CDR3 is TGTGCCAGCAGTGAGACAGGGGGCTCAGATACGCAGTATTTT. Its protein product is CASSETGGSDTQYF. The chain carries TRBV6-4 and TRBJ2-3, with 10 positions matching TRBD1. V lost 3 bases to trimming and J lost 4 bases; unmatched junction nucleotides: 1. Germline V CDR1 and CDR2: MRHNA, SNTAGT. This CDR3 region has 14 residues.

The rearrangement uses TRBV7-2 and TRBJ2-5, with 7 bases matching TRBD2. The CDR3 is 16 amino acids. V lost 2 bases and J lost 2; bases outside the gene matches: 8. The germline V gene encodes CDR1 SGHTA and CDR2 FQGNSA. This chain's CDR3 is CASSLRLAGRQETQYF. For the CDR3, the DNA is TGTGCCAGCAGCTTACGATTAGCGGGTCGTCAAGAGACCCAGTACTTC.

V gene TRBV7-2 combines with J gene TRBJ2-1; 9 bases match TRBD2. This CDR3 is 15 amino acids long. From germline, CDR1 is SGHTA and CDR2 FQGNSA. After removal of 8 bases from V and 2 bases from J, the junction contained 7 bases not matched to a gene. CDR3 loop: CASGREGHPYNEQFF. CDR3 bases: TGTGCCAGCGGGCGGGAGGGCCACCCCTACAATGAGCAGTTCTTC.

This clone showed up just a few times. The chain is built from TRBV2 and TRBJ1-5; a weak D match, TRBD1 (5 bases). The CDR3 consists of 13 residues. V was shortened by 5 bases and J by 7 bases, with 12 bases between the two germline ends. CDR1 and CDR2 (germline): SNHLY, FYNNEI. CDR3 DNA sequence: TGTGCCAGCAGTCCGGAGTGGGGCCAGCCCCAGCATTTT. This encodes CASSPEWGQPQHF.

The gene calls are TRBV9 and TRBJ2-1; unclear D gene. CDR3 length: 14 residues. The germline V gene has CDR1 SGDLS and CDR2 YYNGEE. The V end was cut by 0 bases, the J end by 6 bases, with 10 bases between. The DNA of the CDR3 is TGTGCCAGCAGCGTAGGGGCCGATGGCAATGAGCAGTTCTTC. Its translation is CASSVGADGNEQFF.

The rearrangement joins TRBV7-9 to TRBJ1-1; D is uncertain. Trimming removed 4 bases from V and 8 bases from J, with 8 bases in between. Per germline, CDR1 SEHNR and CDR2 FQNEAQ (reference sequence). The CDR3 runs 11 residues. The CDR3 here is CASSYPREAFF. The CDR3 DNA reads TGTGCCAGCAGCTACCCGCGAGAAGCTTTCTTT.

CDR3 region: CASRYRGRAGSGRTYNEQFF. In DNA form, the CDR3 reads TGCGCCAGCAGGTACCGGGGCCGGGCTGGTAGCGGGAGGACCTACAATGAGCAGTTCTTC. The chain uses TRBV5-1 and TRBJ2-1, with 10 bases aligning to TRBD2. The germline CDR1 and CDR2 sequences are SGHRS and YFSETQ. Unmatched junction bases numbered 19, after V lost 5 bases and J lost 2 bases. The CDR3 loop spans 20 amino acids.

This chain links TRBV14 with TRBJ1-2; the match to TRBD1 covers 9 bases. This CDR3 has 15 residues. CDR1 and CDR2 from the germline V gene are SGHDN and FVKESK. The ends lost 7 bases at V and 1 base at J; junction bases unmatched: 7. In nucleotides, the CDR3 is TGTGCCAGCAACCTCCACAGGGGGCTTAACTATGGCTACACCTTC. It specifies CASNLHRGLNYGYTF.

This rearrangement joins TRBV2 to TRBJ1-4; 7 bases agree with TRBD1. Per germline, CDR1 SNHLY and CDR2 FYNNEI. CDR3 length equals 16 residues. Losses at the gene ends were 5 bases for V and 4 bases for J; bases not matched to a gene: 10. CDR3 DNA sequence: TGTGCCAGCAGTCATTCCGGGACAGCTGTTAATGAAAAACTGTTTTTT. This gives the protein CASSHSGTAVNEKLFF.

This chain links TRBV6-5 with TRBJ2-7; D perhaps matches TRBD1 (5 bases). The CDR3 covers 13 residues. CDR1 and CDR2 from the germline V gene are MNHEY and SVGAGI. V was trimmed by 2 bases and J by 6 bases, leaving 11 bases between them. The DNA of the CDR3 is TGTGCCAGCAGTTACCGCCAGGGCGGCGAGCAGTACTTC. The encoded protein is CASSYRQGGEQYF.

V gene TRBV2 combines with J gene TRBJ2-3; TRBD2 matches 12 bases. Germline V lookup: CDR1 SNHLY, CDR2 FYNNEI. This CDR3 is built from 16 residues. The V and J ends lost 6 bases and 6 bases, in that order; junction bases with no gene match: 10. The CDR3 sequence: CASRKLTSGRGDTQYF. DNA of the CDR3: TGTGCCAGCAGAAAGCTGACTAGCGGGAGAGGGGATACGCAGTATTTT.